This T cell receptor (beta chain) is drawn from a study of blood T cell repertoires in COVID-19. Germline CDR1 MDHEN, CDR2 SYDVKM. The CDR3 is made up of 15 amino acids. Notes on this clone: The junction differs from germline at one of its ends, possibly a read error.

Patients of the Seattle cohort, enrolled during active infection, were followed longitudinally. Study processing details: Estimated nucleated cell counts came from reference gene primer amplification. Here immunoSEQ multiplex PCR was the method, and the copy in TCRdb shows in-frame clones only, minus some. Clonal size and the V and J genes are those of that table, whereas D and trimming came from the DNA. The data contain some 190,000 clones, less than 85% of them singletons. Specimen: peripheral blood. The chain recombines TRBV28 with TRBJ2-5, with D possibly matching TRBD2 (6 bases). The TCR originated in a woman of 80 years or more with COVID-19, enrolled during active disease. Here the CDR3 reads CASSLYGRQIQECHF. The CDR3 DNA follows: TGTGCCAGCAGCCTCTACGGGAGACAAATTCAAGAGTGCCACTTC.